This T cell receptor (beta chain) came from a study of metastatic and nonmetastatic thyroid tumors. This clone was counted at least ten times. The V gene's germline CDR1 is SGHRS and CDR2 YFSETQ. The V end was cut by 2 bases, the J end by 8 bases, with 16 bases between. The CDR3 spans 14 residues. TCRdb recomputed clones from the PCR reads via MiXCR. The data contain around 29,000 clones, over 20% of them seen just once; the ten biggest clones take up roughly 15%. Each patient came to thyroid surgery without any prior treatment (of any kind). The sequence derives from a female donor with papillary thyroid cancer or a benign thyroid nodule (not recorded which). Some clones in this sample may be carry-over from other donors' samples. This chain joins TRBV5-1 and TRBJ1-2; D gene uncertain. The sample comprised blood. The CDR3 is CASSFDPSAPGYTF. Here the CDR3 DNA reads TGCGCCAGCAGCTTCGACCCATCCGCCCCCGGCTACACCTTC.